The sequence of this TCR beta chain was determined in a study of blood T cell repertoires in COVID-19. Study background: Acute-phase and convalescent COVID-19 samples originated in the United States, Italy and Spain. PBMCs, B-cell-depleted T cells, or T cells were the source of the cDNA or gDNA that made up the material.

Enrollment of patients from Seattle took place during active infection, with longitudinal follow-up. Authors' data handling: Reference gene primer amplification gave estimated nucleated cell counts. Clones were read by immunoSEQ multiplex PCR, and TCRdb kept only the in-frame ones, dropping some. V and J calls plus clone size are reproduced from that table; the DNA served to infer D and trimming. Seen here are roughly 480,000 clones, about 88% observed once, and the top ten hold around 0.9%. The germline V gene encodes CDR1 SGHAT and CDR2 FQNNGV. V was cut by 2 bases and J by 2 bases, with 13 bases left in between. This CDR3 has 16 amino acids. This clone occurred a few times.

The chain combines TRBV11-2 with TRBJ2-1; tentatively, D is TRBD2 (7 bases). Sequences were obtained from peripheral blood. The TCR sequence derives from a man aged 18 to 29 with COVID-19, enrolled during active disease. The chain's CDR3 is CASSLTAGAAYNEQFF. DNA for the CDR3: TGTGCCAGCAGCTTAACCGCGGGGGCTGCCTACAATGAGCAGTTCTTC. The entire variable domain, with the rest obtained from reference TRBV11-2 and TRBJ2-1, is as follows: EAGVAQSPRYKIIEKRQSVAFWCNPISGHATLYWYQQILGQGPKLLIQFQNNGVVDDSQLPKDRFSAERLKGVDSTLKIQPAKLEDSAVYLCASSLTAGAAYNEQFFGPGTRLTVL.